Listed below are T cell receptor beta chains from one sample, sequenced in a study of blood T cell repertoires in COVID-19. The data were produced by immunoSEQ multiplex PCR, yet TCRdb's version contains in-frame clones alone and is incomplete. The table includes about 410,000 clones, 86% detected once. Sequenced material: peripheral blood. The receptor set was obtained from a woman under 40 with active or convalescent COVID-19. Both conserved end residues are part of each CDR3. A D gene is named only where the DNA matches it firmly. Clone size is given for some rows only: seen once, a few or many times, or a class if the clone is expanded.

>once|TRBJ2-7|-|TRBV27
CASSLGAAYEQYF
TGTGCCAGCAGTTTGGGGGCGGCCTACGAGCAGTACTTC
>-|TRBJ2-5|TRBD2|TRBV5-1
CASSTGTSGGQETQYF
TGCGCCAGCAGCACCGGGACTAGCGGGGGGCAAGAGACCCAGTACTTC
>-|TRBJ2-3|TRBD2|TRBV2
CASRAGLAGDHTDTQYF
TGTGCCAGCAGGGCGGGACTAGCGGGGGATCACACAGATACGCAGTATTTT
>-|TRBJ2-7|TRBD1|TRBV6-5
CASRSRDRGHYEQYF
TGTGCCAGCAGATCCCGGGACAGGGGCCACTACGAGCAGTACTTC
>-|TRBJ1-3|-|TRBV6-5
CASRREGSVLNTIYF
TGTGCCAGCCGCAGGGAGGGGTCAGTTTTAAACACCATATATTTT
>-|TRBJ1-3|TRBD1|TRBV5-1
CASSPRGNENTIYF
TGCGCCAGCAGCCCCAGGGGGAATGAAAACACCATATATTTT
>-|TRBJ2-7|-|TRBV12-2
CASRLGRGGASYEQYF
TGTGCAAGTCGCTTAGGGCGGGGGGGTGCGTCCTACGAGCAGTACTTC
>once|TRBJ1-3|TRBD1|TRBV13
CASSAGQGLGGNTIYF
TGTGCCAGCAGCGCCGGACAGGGCCTAGGTGGAAACACCATATATTTT
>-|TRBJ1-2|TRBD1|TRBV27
CASSLQGADYGYTF
TGTGCCAGCAGTCTTCAGGGGGCGGACTATGGCTACACCTTC
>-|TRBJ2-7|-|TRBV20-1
CSASLVAEQYF
TGCAGTGCTAGTTTGGTGGCAGAGCAGTACTTC
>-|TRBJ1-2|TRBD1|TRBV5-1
CASSPGARQGEGYTF
TGCGCCAGCAGCCCTGGCGCTAGACAGGGGGAAGGCTACACCTTC
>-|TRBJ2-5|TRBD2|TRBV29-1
CSVVGGETQYF
TGCAGCGTTGTGGGAGGGGAGACCCAGTACTTC
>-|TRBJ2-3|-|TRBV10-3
CAIGSRLTDTQYF
TGTGCCATTGGGAGTAGACTCACAGATACGCAGTATTTT